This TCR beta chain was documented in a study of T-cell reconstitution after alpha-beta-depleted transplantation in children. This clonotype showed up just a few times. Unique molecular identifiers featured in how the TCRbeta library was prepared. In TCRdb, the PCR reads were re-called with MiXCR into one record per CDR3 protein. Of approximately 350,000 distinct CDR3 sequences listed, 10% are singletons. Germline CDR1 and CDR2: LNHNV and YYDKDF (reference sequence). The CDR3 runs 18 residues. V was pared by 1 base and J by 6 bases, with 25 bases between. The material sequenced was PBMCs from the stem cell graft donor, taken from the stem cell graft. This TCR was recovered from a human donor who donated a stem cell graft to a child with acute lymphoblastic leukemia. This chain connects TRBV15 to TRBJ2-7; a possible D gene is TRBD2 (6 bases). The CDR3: CATSRGGGISKGATEQYF. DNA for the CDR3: TGTGCCACCAGCAGAGGAGGAGGGATATCCAAGGGCGCCACCGAGCAGTACTTC. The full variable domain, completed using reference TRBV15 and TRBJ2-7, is DAMVIQNPRYQVTQFGKPVTLSCSQTLNHNVMYWYQQKSSQAPKLLFHYYDKDFNNEADTPDNFQSRRPNTSFCFLDIRSPGLGDTAMYLCATSRGGGISKGATEQYFGPGTRLTVT.